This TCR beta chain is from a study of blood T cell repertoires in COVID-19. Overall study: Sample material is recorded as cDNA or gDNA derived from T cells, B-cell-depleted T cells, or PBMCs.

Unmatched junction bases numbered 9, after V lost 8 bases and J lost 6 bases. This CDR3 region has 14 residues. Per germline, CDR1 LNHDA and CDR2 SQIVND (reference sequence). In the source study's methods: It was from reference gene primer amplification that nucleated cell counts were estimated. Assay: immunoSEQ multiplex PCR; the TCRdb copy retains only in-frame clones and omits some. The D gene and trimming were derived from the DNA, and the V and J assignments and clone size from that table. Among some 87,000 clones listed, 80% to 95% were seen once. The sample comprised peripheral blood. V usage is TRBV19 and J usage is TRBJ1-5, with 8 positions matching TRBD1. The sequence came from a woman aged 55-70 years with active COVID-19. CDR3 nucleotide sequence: TGTGCCAGTGGGACAGGCGGCATGTCTCAGCCCCAGCATTTT. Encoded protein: CASGTGGMSQPQHF. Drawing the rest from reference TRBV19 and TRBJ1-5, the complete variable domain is DGGITQSPKYLFRKEGQNVTLSCEQNLNHDAMYWYRQDPGQGLRLIYYSQIVNDFQKGDIAEGYSVSREKKESFPLTVTSAQKNPTAFYLCASGTGGMSQPQHFGDGTRLSIL.